This is a list of T cell receptor beta chains from one sample in a study of blood T cell repertoires in COVID-19. Produced via immunoSEQ multiplex PCR; TCRdb's table is partial and in-frame only. The sample yields 150,000 to 200,000 clones, around 79% seen once. The sample comprised peripheral blood. The origin of the receptors is a woman in her 70s with acute or convalescent COVID-19. Both conserved end residues are part of each CDR3. D genes are given only for firm matches. Where a row states a size, it is once, few, many or the class of an expanded clone; other rows omit it.

j_call	v_call	d_call	clone_size	cdr3_aa	cdr3_nt
TRBJ1-4	TRBV6-6	TRBD1	.	CASSYLDRGSEKLFF	TGTGCCAGCAGTTATCTGGACAGGGGTAGTGAAAAACTGTTTTTT
TRBJ1-5	TRBV7-8	.	.	CASSLTESWPQHF	TGTGCCAGCAGCCTCACAGAAAGTTGGCCCCAGCATTTT
TRBJ2-3	TRBV2	TRBD2	.	CAGSRLAGVSGDTQYF	TGTGCCGGATCTAGACTAGCGGGAGTGTCGGGAGATACGCAGTATTTT
TRBJ2-2	TRBV2	TRBD2	.	CASSTSGRAVNTGELFF	TGTGCCAGCAGCACTAGCGGGAGGGCCGTAAACACCGGGGAGCTGTTTTTT
TRBJ2-7	TRBV27	TRBD1	.	CASSSPGTALYEQYF	TGTGCCAGCAGTAGTCCGGGGACAGCACTTTACGAGCAGTACTTC
TRBJ2-7	TRBV6-5	TRBD2	.	CASSYDPSGFYEQYF	TGTGCCAGCAGTTACGATCCTAGCGGGTTTTACGAGCAGTACTTC
TRBJ1-5	TRBV9	.	.	CASSAGTTVSNQPQHF	TGTGCCAGCAGCGCCGGGACAACGGTTAGCAATCAGCCCCAGCATTTT
TRBJ1-2	TRBV27	.	.	CASSLSTAPSGYTF	TGTGCCAGCAGTTTATCGACAGCCCCCAGCGGCTACACCTTC
TRBJ2-7	TRBV11-2	TRBD2	.	CATSRGLAGYEQYF	TGTGCCACCTCGAGAGGGCTAGCGGGTTACGAGCAGTACTTC
TRBJ2-7	TRBV6-5	.	once	CASRQSSYEQYF	TGTGCCAGCAGACAGAGCTCCTACGAGCAGTACTTC
TRBJ2-1	TRBV2	TRBD2	.	CASNGGGYNEQFF	TGTGCCAGCAATGGCGGGGGATACAATGAGCAGTTCTTC
TRBJ2-3	TRBV21-1	.	.	CASSKRGGQQGFGTDTQYF	TGTGCCAGCAGCAAAAGGGGAGGACAACAAGGCTTCGGCACAGATACGCAGTATTTT
TRBJ2-7	TRBV5-8	.	.	CASRLTGSYEQYF	TGTGCCAGCAGGCTCACAGGGTCCTACGAGCAGTACTTC
TRBJ2-5	TRBV3-1/TRBV3-2	TRBD2	.	CASSHYGGSGGETQYF	TGTGCCAGCAGTCACTACGGCGGGAGTGGTGGGGAGACCCAGTACTTC
TRBJ2-1	TRBV12-3/TRBV12-4	.	.	CASSLQYNEQFF	TGTGCCAGCAGTCTGCAGTACAATGAGCAGTTCTTC
TRBJ2-2	TRBV30	TRBD1	.	CATSGTANTGELFF	TGTGCCACCTCCGGGACAGCAAACACCGGGGAGCTGTTTTTT
TRBJ2-3	TRBV24-1	.	once	CATSVGGGGDTQYF	TGTGCCACCAGTGTCGGCGGGGGCGGAGATACGCAGTATTTT
TRBJ2-2	TRBV24-1	TRBD1	.	CATSDRGGTVTGELFF	TGTGCCACCAGTGATCGGGGTGGGACAGTAACCGGGGAGCTGTTTTTT
TRBJ2-1	TRBV5-1	TRBD2	.	CASSPMVGAGGYNEQFF	TGCGCCAGCAGCCCAATGGTTGGGGCGGGAGGGTACAATGAGCAGTTCTTC
TRBJ1-2	TRBV10-3	TRBD1	few	CAISESGQPSSYGYTF	TGTGCCATCAGTGAGTCGGGACAGCCCTCGTCTTATGGCTACACCTTC
TRBJ2-7	TRBV5-1	TRBD1	many	CASSLTGTAYEQYF	TGCGCCAGCAGCCTGACCGGGACAGCCTACGAGCAGTACTTC
TRBJ2-7	TRBV3-1/TRBV3-2	.	.	CASSLGQRYEQYF	TGTGCCAGCAGCCTAGGACAGCGCTACGAGCAGTACTTC
TRBJ2-7	TRBV7-2	TRBD2	.	CASSHSGTYEQYF	TGTGCCAGCAGCCATAGCGGGACCTACGAGCAGTACTTC
TRBJ1-1	TRBV2	.	.	CASLQVENTEAFF	TGTGCCAGCCTTCAGGTCGAGAACACTGAAGCTTTCTTT
TRBJ2-1	TRBV3-1/TRBV3-2	.	.	CASSQTSAGGQFF	TGTGCCAGCAGCCAAACTTCCGCCGGGGGGCAGTTCTTC
TRBJ2-5	TRBV30	.	once	CAWSLIGETQYF	TGTGCCTGGAGTTTAATCGGGGAGACCCAGTACTTC
TRBJ2-7	TRBV6-5	.	.	CASSYSVPRNYEQYF	TGTGCCAGCAGTTACTCGGTGCCCAGGAACTACGAGCAGTACTTC
TRBJ1-2	TRBV3-1/TRBV3-2	.	few	CASSQASRGHGYTF	TGTGCCAGCAGCCAAGCGAGCAGGGGTCATGGCTACACCTTC
TRBJ2-7	TRBV20-1	.	.	CSASDSGSYEQYF	TGCAGTGCTAGTGATTCAGGCTCCTACGAGCAGTACTTC
TRBJ1-2	TRBV28	TRBD1	few	CASRGRDRGNYGYTF	TGTGCCAGCCGTGGGCGGGACAGGGGTAACTATGGCTACACCTTC
TRBJ2-2	TRBV2	TRBD2	.	CASSERRGLSGSGAGELFF	TGTGCCAGCAGTGAGAGGAGAGGGCTTAGCGGGAGCGGTGCCGGGGAGCTGTTTTTT
TRBJ2-7	TRBV11-2	TRBD2	.	CASSPNPAGVSVTFFF	TGTGCCAGCAGCCCCAACCCCGCGGGAGTTTCCGTAACTTTCTTCTTC
TRBJ1-6	TRBV19	.	.	CASSPPGGSPLHF	TGTGCCAGTAGTCCCCCGGGGGGTTCACCCCTCCACTTT
TRBJ2-7	TRBV18	.	.	CASSPELVPYEQYF	TGTGCCAGCTCACCAGAACTAGTCCCCTACGAGCAGTACTTC